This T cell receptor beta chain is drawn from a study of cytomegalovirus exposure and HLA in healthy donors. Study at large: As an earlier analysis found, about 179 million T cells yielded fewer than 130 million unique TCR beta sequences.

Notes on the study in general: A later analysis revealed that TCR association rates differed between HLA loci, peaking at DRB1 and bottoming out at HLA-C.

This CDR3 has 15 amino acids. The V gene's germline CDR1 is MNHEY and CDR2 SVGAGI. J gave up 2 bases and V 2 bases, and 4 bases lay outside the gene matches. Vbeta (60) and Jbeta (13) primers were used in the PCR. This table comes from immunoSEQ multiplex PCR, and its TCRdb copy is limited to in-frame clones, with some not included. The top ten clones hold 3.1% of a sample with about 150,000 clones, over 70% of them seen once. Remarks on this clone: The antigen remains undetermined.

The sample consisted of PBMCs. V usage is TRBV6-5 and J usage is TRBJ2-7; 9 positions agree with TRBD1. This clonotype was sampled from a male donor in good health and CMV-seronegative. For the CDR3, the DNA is TGTGCCAGCAGTTACCGGGACAGGGTGACCTACGAGCAGTACTTC. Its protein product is CASSYRDRVTYEQYF.